Sequencing of this T cell receptor (beta chain) was carried out in a study of cytomegalovirus exposure and HLA in healthy donors. As for the study in general: Earlier sequencing of approximately 180 million T cells yielded roughly 120 million unique TCR beta sequences. Among the 400 or so donors who were genotyped, roughly 76% fell in the genetic ancestry cluster that is associated with self-reported Caucasian donors. Study-wide results and limits: There was a cluster of highly shared sequence variants that was likely a sequencing artifact. For most TCR beta V segments, an earlier analysis put the productive rate at about 87% or about 30% of the time.

PCR amplification relied on 60 Vbeta primers (plus 13 Jbeta primers). Generated by immunoSEQ multiplex PCR, the TCRdb table keeps only in-frame clones and is missing some. The sample consists of about 130,000 clones, more than 70% of them appearing once. This CDR3 is built from 14 residues. Germline lookup yields CDR1 MGHRA and CDR2 YSYEKL. V was shortened by 8 bases and J by 3 bases, with 14 bases between the two germline ends. Concerning this clone itself: The antigen is not known.

The rearrangement uses TRBV4-1 and TRBJ2-1; tentative D call: TRBD2 (5 bases). The sample comprised PBMCs. The clonotype originates from a human donor in good health. CDR3 residues: CASRPSAVYNEQFF. Written as DNA, the CDR3 is TGCGCCAGCCGACCGTCAGCGGTCTACAATGAGCAGTTCTTC.